The 9 T cell receptor beta chains below all came from one sample that was sequenced in a study of vaccination and CD4 T cells after COVID-19. With the Oncomine TCR Beta short-read assay, DNA from cultured CD4+ T cells was sequenced. TCRdb ran MiXCR on the PCR reads and lists one entry per CDR3 protein. In the table there are over 20,000 distinct CDR3 sequences, 64% of which are singletons. As for treatment: roughly ten-day PBMC culture with coronavirus spike peptide pools or control peptides (ViraFEST assay). The antigens for these receptors are not known. Sequencing was carried out using CD4+ T cells from blood, cultured in vitro. All receptors derive from a human donor who had recovered from COVID-19.

CDR3 sequence: CASGRLSYEQYF. As DNA, the CDR3 is TGTGCCAGTGGCCGGTTGTCCTACGAGCAGTACTTC. The chain has TRBV2 and TRBJ2-7, with D hard to call. Germline assignment: CDR1 SNHLY and CDR2 FYNNEI. There are 12 residues in the CDR3. Trimming shortened V by 9 bases and J by 1 base, and 10 bases separated the two germline ends.

The rearrangement links TRBV29-1 to TRBJ2-2, with 14 bases identical to TRBD2. Germline CDR1 SQVTM, CDR2 ANQGSEA. The CDR3 sequence is 17 residues long. The V gene end was trimmed by 7 bases and the J gene end by 1 base; junction bases not matched to a gene: 8. CDR3 region: CSAAPGLAGVNTGELFF. CDR3 nucleotide sequence: TGCAGCGCCGCTCCGGGACTAGCGGGAGTGAACACCGGGGAGCTGTTTTTT.

The V gene is TRBV18, the J gene TRBJ2-7, with D unclear. Germline V gene sequence: CDR1 KGHSH, CDR2 LQKENI. Trimming took 6 bases from V and 6 from J, leaving 15 bases between them. The CDR3 contains 13 residues. CDR3 DNA: TGTGCCAGCTCTCTACAAGAAAGGGTCGAGCAGTACTTC. This translates into CASSLQERVEQYF.

The rearrangement joins TRBV6-2 or TRBV6-3 to TRBJ2-3; a possible D gene is TRBD2 (6 bases). V lost 8 bases, J lost 6 bases, and 15 bases lay in between. Germline values: CDR1 MNHEY, CDR2 SVGEGT. This CDR3 has 13 amino acids. The CDR3 DNA reads as TGTGCCAGCCGGGAGAGGGGCGGGGATACGCAGTATTTT. Protein: CASRERGGDTQYF.

The CDR3 coding sequence is TGTGCCAGCAGCGTGCTAGCGGGAGGGCCGGTTGAGCAGTTCTTC. Encoded protein: CASSVLAGGPVEQFF. The genes are TRBV6-4 and TRBJ2-1; 12 nucleotides line up with TRBD2. CDR3 size: 15 residues. CDR1 is MRHNA and CDR2 is SNTAGT in the germline V gene. Unmatched junction bases numbered 9, after V lost 6 bases and J lost 9 bases.

The genes are TRBV2 and TRBJ1-5; D uncertain. The CDR3 is 12 residues long. The V end was cut by 4 bases, the J end by 9 bases, with 10 bases between. The germline V gene encodes CDR1 SNHLY and CDR2 FYNNEI. This chain's CDR3 is CASSGTLGPQHF. Written as DNA, the CDR3 is TGTGCCAGCAGTGGCACTCTAGGGCCCCAGCATTTT.

The chain is built from TRBV12-3 or TRBV12-4 and TRBJ2-7; 9 bases agree with TRBD1. There are 14 residues in the CDR3. V lost 5 bases to trimming and J lost 1 base; unmatched junction nucleotides: 3. DNA for the CDR3: TGTGCCAGCAGTCCCGGGACAGGGTCCTACGAGCAGTACTTC. It yields the protein CASSPGTGSYEQYF.

This clonotype was seen a few times. This chain joins TRBV27 and TRBJ1-5, with TRBD1 matching over 7 bases. The V gene's germline CDR1 is MNHEY and CDR2 SMNVEV (reference sequence). V was clipped by 4 bases and J by 2 bases; unmatched bases: 8. The CDR3 loop spans 16 amino acids. CDR3 coding DNA: TGTGCCAGCAGTTCGACAGGGATGGTGCGCAATCAGCCCCAGCATTTT. This gives the protein CASSSTGMVRNQPQHF.

This clonotype came up once. The chain is built from TRBV20-1 and TRBJ1-2; D is possibly TRBD1 (6 bases). V lost 5 bases and J 4 bases, leaving 20 bases between the germline ends. Germline lookup yields CDR1 DFQATT and CDR2 SNEGSKA (reference sequence). The CDR3 has 15 amino acids. CDR3 sequence (DNA): TGCAGTGCTGGAGGATCTTCAGGGGTTGGCTATGGCTACACCTTC. This codes for CSAGGSSGVGYGYTF.